This passage covers 13 T cell receptor beta chains from one sample sequenced in a study of molecular identifiers for immune sequencing clone quantification (dated by TCRdb to between 2017 and 2018). Libraries were made using PCR. The sample was run on an Illumina HiSeq 4000. TCRdb handled the public reads itself, with Q25 trimming in fastp and clone calling in MiXCR, and kept productive beta chains. Each CDR3 protein appears once, grouped with its most common genes and DNA. This sample holds 65,000 to 70,000 distinct CDR3 sequences; 15% to 20% were observed only once. Around 1.4% of the sample goes to the ten largest clones. Material for sequencing was naive CD8+ T cells from blood, with Jurkat cell RNA spiked in. The sample's cell subset or site label, in plain terms: FACS-sorted CD8+CD4-CCR7+CD45RA+ naive T cells. Every receptor here comes from a human donor in good health. Some libraries in this study had Jurkat cell RNA spiked in.

The V gene is TRBV28, the J gene TRBJ1-5, with D perhaps matching TRBD1 (6 bases). The CDR3 spans 14 residues. CDR1 and CDR2 (germline): MDHEN, SYDVKM. V shed 8 bases and J shed 15 bases, with 26 bases lying between them. The CDR3 nucleotides are TGTGCCAGCGCGGGGGCAGGGAGCAATCAGTCCCGGCATTTT. It translates to CASAGAGSNQSRHF.

This clonotype was seen only a few times. This chain connects TRBV7-2 to TRBJ2-7, with a weak D call TRBD2 (6 bases). V was shortened by 5 bases and J by 0 bases, with 14 bases between the two germline ends. Germline V gene data show CDR1 as SGHTA and CDR2 as FQGNSA. The CDR3 totals 15 residues. The CDR3 coding sequence is TGTGCCAGCAGCCCCCCTGGCGGGGACTCCTACGAGCAGTACTTC. Residues: CASSPPGGDSYEQYF. The full variable domain, in which reference TRBV7-2 and TRBJ2-7 provide the parts outside the CDR3, is GAGVSQSPSNKVTEKGKDVELRCDPISGHTALYWYRQSLGQGLEFLIYFQGNSAPDKSGLPSDRFSAERTGGSVSTLTIQRTQQEDSAVYLCASSPPGGDSYEQYFGPGTRLTVT.

This clonotype showed up many times. J is TRBJ2-1 and V is TRBV7-2; D gene ambiguous. Trimming cost V 3 bases and J 6 bases, with 9 bases left between them. This CDR3 has 13 amino acids. The germline V gene encodes CDR1 SGHTA and CDR2 FQGNSA. CDR3 nucleotide sequence: TGTGCCAGCAGCTTTTTCAGGATCAATGAGCAGTTCTTC. Translated: CASSFFRINEQFF. The whole variable domain, filled in from reference TRBV7-2 and TRBJ2-1, reads GAGVSQSPSNKVTEKGKDVELRCDPISGHTALYWYRQSLGQGLEFLIYFQGNSAPDKSGLPSDRFSAERTGGSVSTLTIQRTQQEDSAVYLCASSFFRINEQFFGPGTRLTVL.

Points on this clonotype: This clone may be a read error of a much larger clone one base away. The CDR3 DNA follows: TGTGCCAGCAGCTTAGCGGGAGTATGGGATACGCAGCATTTT. It encodes CASSLAGVWDTQHF. The gene calls are TRBV7-9 and TRBJ2-3, with D unclear. TRBJ1-5 explains the end of the DNA better; the J call may be wrong. The CDR3 spans 14 residues. Per the germline V gene, CDR1 is SEHNR and CDR2 is FQNEAQ (reference sequence).

In its sample, this clonotype was seen many times. V and J are TRBV3-1 and TRBJ1-1; D ambiguous. The germline V gene encodes CDR1 LGHDT and CDR2 YNNKEL (reference sequence). The CDR3 extends over 14 amino acids. The V end was cut by 0 bases, the J end by 8 bases, with 13 bases between. The chain's CDR3 is CASSQDGKSSEAFF. The CDR3 coding sequence is TGTGCCAGCAGCCAAGATGGAAAGTCAAGCGAAGCTTTCTTT.

The chain carries TRBV7-8 and TRBJ2-2; 7 nucleotides agree with TRBD2. This CDR3 contains 14 residues. Germline-derived CDR1 and CDR2 are SGHVS and FQNEAQ. Unmatched junction bases numbered 3, after V lost 1 base and J lost 7 bases. The CDR3 here is CASSLVTGGGELFF. CDR3 sequence (DNA): TGTGCCAGCAGCTTAGTGACGGGGGGCGGGGAGCTGTTTTTT.

This clonotype was recorded at least ten times. The V and J genes are TRBV7-8 and TRBJ2-1; 10 bases line up with TRBD2. The CDR3 contains 18 residues. Germline V gene sequence: CDR1 SGHVS, CDR2 FQNEAQ. Unmatched junction bases numbered 6, after V lost 1 base and J lost 0 bases. The CDR3 sequence is CASSLGLAGSLSYNEQFF. The CDR3 nucleotides are TGTGCCAGCAGCTTAGGACTAGCGGGCTCGCTCTCCTACAATGAGCAGTTCTTC.

This clonotype was counted at least ten times. V and J are TRBV20-1 and TRBJ2-3; the D gene is possibly TRBD2 (5 bases). This CDR3 is 14 amino acids long. Deletions cut 6 bases from V and 1 base from J, with 14 bases between. Germline V lookup: CDR1 DFQATT, CDR2 SNEGSKA (reference sequence). The CDR3 sequence is CSAPGVSRTDTQYF. DNA of the CDR3: TGCAGTGCACCCGGGGTCTCTCGCACAGATACGCAGTATTTT.

This clonotype was seen many times. The chain uses TRBV2 and TRBJ2-3; TRBD1 might be the D (5 bases). This CDR3 has 15 amino acids. Germline CDR1 SNHLY, CDR2 FYNNEI. The ends were cut back, 2 bases at V and 2 bases at J, with 11 bases in the middle. CDR3 DNA: TGTGCCAGCAGTGAATGGCAGGGTCCCACAGATACGCAGTATTTT. This encodes CASSEWQGPTDTQYF.

This clonotype came up many times. The V call is TRBV27, the J call TRBJ2-3; D not resolved. Trimming pared 4 bases from V and 3 bases from J, leaving 17 bases between. CDR1 is MNHEY, CDR2 SMNVEV, per germline (reference sequence). The CDR3 spans 16 residues. The CDR3 sequence: CASSSYTTLYTDTQYF. Written as DNA, the CDR3 is TGTGCCAGCAGTTCTTATACCACGCTATATACAGATACGCAGTATTTT.

Only a few counts were recorded for this clonotype. The J gene is TRBJ1-1, the V gene TRBV15, with no clear D. The CDR3 has 17 residues. The V end lost 5 bases, the J end lost 0 bases, and 19 bases lay between the germline ends. CDR1 and CDR2 from the germline V gene are LNHNV and YYDKDF (reference sequence). The CDR3 loop reads CATSSPPQAGLNTEAFF. The DNA for the CDR3 is TGTGCCACCAGCTCCCCGCCCCAAGCAGGTCTGAACACTGAAGCTTTCTTT.

Concerning this clonotype itself: A single base separates this from a much larger clone, so it may be a read error. The chain recombines TRBV11-3 with TRBJ1-1; maybe TRBD1 (5 bases). Germline CDR1 reads SGHNT; CDR2 reads YENEEA. The length of the CDR3 is 17 residues. V was clipped by 0 bases and J by 1 base, with 15 bases between them. The CDR3 DNA sequence: TGTGCCAGCAGCTTAGATAACCCGGGACGGGAGAACACTGAAGCTTTCTTT. Translating gives CASSLDNPGRENTEAFF.

Turning to this clonotype: This may arise from a read error, as a much more abundant clone is one base away. Since no conserved phenylalanine or tryptophan closes the CDR3, a read error is the likely cause. The chain recombines TRBV3-1 with TRBJ2-2; D may be TRBD1 (6 bases). The germline V gene encodes CDR1 LGHDT and CDR2 YNNKEL (reference sequence). This CDR3 has 15 amino acids. V was trimmed by 4 bases and J by 5 bases, leaving 14 bases between them. The CDR3 nucleotides are TGTGCCAGCAGCCCGGACTCAGGGGTGACCGGGGAGCTGTTTTCT. It codes for CASSPDSGVTGELFS.